Presented here are 27 T cell receptor beta chains from one specimen sequenced in a study of shared clonotypes between healthy human individuals. Repertoires were generated with immunoSEQ multiplex PCR, while TCRdb's copy carries only in-frame clones and drops some. The repertoire holds about half a million clones, with approximately 78% as singletons. Sequences were obtained from PBMCs. These receptors originate from a woman aged 40-49 years in good health. Some clones in this sample may be carry-over from other donors' samples.

V and J are TRBV30 and TRBJ1-6; a weak D match, TRBD1 (5 bases). Looked up from germline, CDR1 is GTSNPN and CDR2 is SVGIG (reference sequence). Trimming stripped 0 bases from V and 8 bases from J, with 14 bases between. This CDR3 comprises 15 residues. The CDR3 DNA reads as TGTGCCTGGAGTGTACTAGGGACTGAGGATTCACCCCTCCACTTT. Encoded protein: CAWSVLGTEDSPLHF.

This sequence joins TRBV9 and TRBJ2-5, with TRBD1 as a possible D gene (7 bases). The CDR3 spans 15 residues. Deletions cut 0 bases from V and 4 bases from J, with 13 bases between. Germline loops: CDR1 SGDLS, CDR2 YYNGEE. This CDR3 is CASSVGQGGGETQYF. CDR3 nucleotide sequence: TGTGCCAGCAGCGTAGGACAGGGAGGAGGAGAGACCCAGTACTTC.

The chain is built from TRBV20-1 and TRBJ1-6; D unresolved. The V end lost 2 bases, the J end lost 10 bases, and 6 bases lay between the germline ends. Germline V gives CDR1 DFQATT, CDR2 SNEGSKA (reference sequence). This CDR3 comprises 11 residues. The CDR3 nucleotides are TGCAGTGCTAGACCTGACTCACCCCTCCACTTT. Translating it yields CSARPDSPLHF.

This clone came up a few times. This chain links TRBV7-9 with TRBJ2-3; D ambiguous. The CDR3 contains 19 residues. Trimming took 2 bases from V and 0 from J, leaving 21 bases between them. The germline V gene has CDR1 SEHNR and CDR2 FQNEAQ (reference sequence). CDR3 nucleotides: TGTGCCAGCAGCTTATCTCGAATTGGTAGATCCACCAGCACAGATACGCAGTATTTT. It specifies CASSLSRIGRSTSTDTQYF.

The V and J genes are TRBV30 and TRBJ1-1, with 10 bases that match TRBD1. Trimming cost V 0 bases and J 3 bases; bases outside gene matches: 1. The CDR3 extends over 14 amino acids. Germline CDR1 and CDR2: GTSNPN and SVGIG (reference sequence). CDR3 nucleotide sequence: TGTGCCTGGAGTGTAGGGACAGGGGACACTGAAGCTTTCTTT. This sequence encodes CAWSVGTGDTEAFF.

Turning to this clone: The same CDR3 can be traced to other DNA sequences in this sample. The rearrangement uses TRBV18 and TRBJ2-5, with a possible D match to TRBD1 (5 bases). The CDR3 extends over 13 amino acids. V was cut by 3 bases and J by 3 bases, with 8 bases left in between. Germline assignment: CDR1 KGHSH and CDR2 LQKENI. The CDR3, as DNA: TGTGCCAGCTCACCCGCAGGGAAAGAGACCCAGTACTTC. It is translated as CASSPAGKETQYF.

This chain connects TRBV25-1 to TRBJ2-3; the D gene is possibly TRBD1 (5 bases). Germline CDR1 reads MGHDK; CDR2 reads SYGVNS. The CDR3 covers 16 residues. V shed 1 base and J shed 2 bases, with 13 bases lying between them. CDR3 in amino acids: CASSESGRGYTDTQYF. The CDR3 DNA follows: TGTGCCAGCAGTGAATCGGGTAGGGGATACACAGATACGCAGTATTTT.

The genes are TRBV7-9 and TRBJ1-3, with unresolved D. Trimming stripped 1 base from V and 4 bases from J, with 11 bases between. Germline CDR1 is SEHNR and CDR2 is FQNEAQ (reference sequence). The CDR3 runs to 15 residues. The CDR3, as DNA: TGTGCCAGCAGCTTAGATGGCCTTGCAGGAAACACCATATATTTT. It specifies CASSLDGLAGNTIYF.

In its sample, this clone was seen many times. Different DNA sequences within this sample yield the same CDR3. The chain links TRBV10-3 to TRBJ1-5; D unclear. Trimming pared 3 bases from V and 0 bases from J, leaving 0 bases between. The germline CDR1 and CDR2 sequences are ENHRY and SYGVKD. The CDR3 extends over 12 amino acids. The CDR3 DNA is TGTGCCATCAGTGATAGCAATCAGCCCCAGCATTTT. Translated, it gives CAISDSNQPQHF.

This clone has only a few counts. The DNA for the CDR3 is TGTGCCAGTAACTTTGACGGAGAAGCTTTCTTT. It translates to CASNFDGEAFF. The chain recombines TRBV19 with TRBJ1-1; D remains unclear. The ends were cut back, 7 bases at V and 8 bases at J, with 11 bases in the middle. CDR3 length: 11 amino acids. Germline lookup yields CDR1 LNHDA and CDR2 SQIVND (reference sequence).

J is TRBJ1-2 and V is TRBV6-6; D is perhaps TRBD1 (6 bases). The germline CDR1 and CDR2 sequences are MNHNY and SVGAGI (reference sequence). This CDR3 has 13 amino acids. Trimming took 6 bases from V and 7 from J, leaving 15 bases between them. In DNA, the CDR3 is TGTGCCAGCAGGCCACAGGGAACCGGTGGCTACACCTTC. Translating it yields CASRPQGTGGYTF.

This chain uses TRBV28 with TRBJ1-1; D gene uncertain. V was trimmed by 7 bases and J by 0 bases, leaving 12 bases between them. The CDR3 covers 14 residues. Germline loops: CDR1 MDHEN, CDR2 SYDVKM. CDR3 bases: TGTGCCAGCACCGTCAGGCGGATGAACACTGAAGCTTTCTTT. Protein product: CASTVRRMNTEAFF.

This chain uses TRBV2 with TRBJ1-1, with a weak D call TRBD1 (6 bases). Germline-derived CDR1 and CDR2 are SNHLY and FYNNEI. V lost 5 bases to trimming and J lost 0 bases, with 10 bases between them. The CDR3 loop spans 14 amino acids. CDR3 DNA: TGTGCCAGCAGTTTTACAGGGATGAACACTGAAGCTTTCTTT. Translating gives CASSFTGMNTEAFF.

The chain carries TRBV19 and TRBJ2-5, with 8 positions matching TRBD1. Trimming at V came to 4 bases and at J to 2 bases, leaving 6 bases not matched to a gene. The V gene's germline CDR1 is LNHDA and CDR2 SQIVND (reference sequence). This CDR3 region has 15 residues. CDR3 loop: CASSTSGTGQETQYF. In DNA form, the CDR3 reads TGTGCCAGTAGTACGTCCGGGACAGGACAAGAGACCCAGTACTTC.

V usage is TRBV5-1 and J usage is TRBJ1-1, with D possibly matching TRBD1 (6 bases). V lost 4 bases and J lost 3, with 19 bases in between. The length of the CDR3 is 16 residues. Germline V gene data show CDR1 as SGHRS and CDR2 as YFSETQ. The CDR3 loop reads CASSAGDTSWDTEAFF. The CDR3 region has the DNA TGCGCCAGCAGCGCCGGGGACACCTCCTGGGACACTGAAGCTTTCTTT.

The chain combines TRBV28 with TRBJ2-7; 12 bases are a match to TRBD1. The CDR3 runs 16 residues. Per germline, CDR1 MDHEN and CDR2 SYDVKM. Trimming removed 5 bases from V and 2 bases from J; junction bases left unmatched: 7. The CDR3 protein is CASSPRDRGRPYEQYF. CDR3 DNA sequence: TGTGCCAGCAGTCCACGGGACAGGGGGCGACCCTACGAGCAGTACTTC.

The chain joins TRBV28 to TRBJ1-4; D remains ambiguous. The CDR3 spans 14 residues. V lost 3 bases and J lost 5, with 10 bases in between. Germline lookup yields CDR1 MDHEN and CDR2 SYDVKM. For the CDR3, the DNA is TGTGCCAGCAGTTTGGACGGGAACAATGAAAAACTGTTTTTT. This codes for CASSLDGNNEKLFF.

The chain couples TRBV2 to TRBJ2-5; 7 bases match TRBD1. V trimming: 8 bases; J trimming: 4 bases; junction bases outside the gene matches: 10. CDR1 is SNHLY, CDR2 FYNNEI, per germline. The CDR3 spans 14 residues. The CDR3 DNA reads TGTGCCAGCGGGGACAGTATAACCCCAGAGACCCAGTACTTC. Translation gives CASGDSITPETQYF.

This chain connects TRBV30 to TRBJ2-7, with D unresolved. The CDR3 runs to 11 residues. V lost 1 base, J lost 6 bases, and 7 bases lay in between. The V gene's germline CDR1 is GTSNPN and CDR2 SVGIG (reference sequence). CDR3 bases: TGTGCCTGGAGTGAACCCCTCGAGCAGTACTTC. This codes for CAWSEPLEQYF.

The chain carries TRBV12-5 and TRBJ2-3, with a tentative D call TRBD2 (5 bases). CDR3 length: 15 amino acids. V was trimmed by 1 base and J by 2 bases, leaving 10 bases between them. CDR1 is LGHNT and CDR2 is FRNRAP in the germline V gene. Here the CDR3 DNA reads TGTGCTAGTGGTTTGGCTAGCAGCCCCACAGATACGCAGTATTTT. Translated, it gives CASGLASSPTDTQYF.

This clone appeared a single time. The chain employs TRBV19 and TRBJ2-7; the match to TRBD1 covers 11 bases. The CDR3 is 16 residues long. Per germline, CDR1 LNHDA and CDR2 SQIVND (reference sequence). J gave up 5 bases and V 5 bases, and 11 bases lay outside the gene matches. The CDR3 DNA reads as TGTGCCAGTAGTCTTTCTTCAGGACAGGGGGCCCACGAGCAGTACTTC. This encodes CASSLSSGQGAHEQYF.

The chain carries TRBV4-2 and TRBJ2-1, with 9 bases identical to TRBD2. In germline, CDR1 is LGHNA, CDR2 YNFKEQ. CDR3 length: 16 residues. The V and J ends lost 1 base and 1 base, in that order; junction bases with no gene match: 2. Here the CDR3 reads CASSQATSGSYNEQFF. CDR3 nucleotides: TGTGCCAGCAGCCAAGCGACTAGCGGTTCCTACAATGAGCAGTTCTTC.

The chain combines TRBV30 with TRBJ2-7; 7 bases agree with TRBD1. Losses at the gene ends were 2 bases for V and 3 bases for J; bases not matched to a gene: 1. There are 12 residues in the CDR3. Germline loops: CDR1 GTSNPN, CDR2 SVGIG (reference sequence). DNA of the CDR3: TGTGCCTGGAGTAGGGACAGCTACGAGCAGTACTTC. Protein sequence: CAWSRDSYEQYF.

The sample holds a few counts of this clone. V gene TRBV6-4 combines with J gene TRBJ2-2; 11 bases map to TRBD2. The germline CDR1 and CDR2 sequences are MRHNA and SNTAGT. This CDR3 has 16 amino acids. V was pared by 4 bases and J by 5 bases, with 6 bases of the junction left unmatched. The CDR3 DNA follows: TGTGCCAGCAGTGTTCTAGCGGGAGGTGATACCGGGGAGCTGTTTTTT. This gives the protein CASSVLAGGDTGELFF.

This clone was recorded a few times. The J gene is TRBJ1-5, the V gene TRBV7-8; 7 bases agree with TRBD1. The CDR3 runs to 15 residues. Germline assignment: CDR1 SGHVS and CDR2 FQNEAQ. V shed 2 bases, J shed 2 bases, and the junction held 3 bases outside the gene matches. Written as DNA, the CDR3 is TGTGCCAGCAGCTTAACAGGGGTTGGCAATCAGCCCCAGCATTTT. Translating it yields CASSLTGVGNQPQHF.

This clone was seen ten or more times. Other DNA sequences within the sample encode an identical CDR3. The chain uses TRBV28 and TRBJ1-2; possibly TRBD1 for D (6 bases). The CDR3 length is 14 residues. V was cut by 5 bases and J by 3 bases, with 13 bases left in between. Germline lookup yields CDR1 MDHEN and CDR2 SYDVKM. This CDR3 reads CASSLEGGYYGYTF. CDR3 nucleotides: TGTGCCAGCAGTCTAGAGGGGGGGTACTATGGCTACACCTTC.

The chain carries TRBV30 and TRBJ2-1; 10 nucleotides line up with TRBD2. V was clipped by 2 bases and J by 6 bases; unmatched bases: 7. Germline V gene lookup returns CDR1 GTSNPN and CDR2 SVGIG (reference sequence). The CDR3 extends over 15 amino acids. CDR3 region: CAWSLGTSVSNEQFF. DNA for the CDR3: TGTGCCTGGAGTTTGGGGACTAGCGTCAGCAATGAGCAGTTCTTC.